The 21 T cell receptor beta chains in this list originate from one sample, sequenced in a study of graft-versus-host responses after intestinal transplantation (dated by TCRdb to the early 2020s). The intended sense of this specimen's time point label: cells obtained before transplantation from donor or recipient. Libraries were prepared through the immunoSEQ multiplex PCR assay. TCRdb holds this immuneACCESS table with in-frame rearrangements only. Some clones are missing; in checked studies, unresolved V genes explain under half, and the rest has no known cause. Present in this sample are over 65,000 clones, less than 95% of which were seen just once. The ten largest clones add up to 7% to 9.5% of the sample. No antigen is known for these receptors. Here the sequenced sample was unstimulated CD8+ T cells sorted from spleen or lymph node cells, taken before transplant. The receptors were gathered from a human donor who was the organ donor for an intestinal transplant.

The gene calls are TRBV7-3 and TRBJ1-5, with D maybe TRBD1 (6 bases). The germline V gene encodes CDR1 SGHTA and CDR2 FQGTGA. The CDR3 length is 12 residues. The V gene lost 4 bases and the J gene lost 5 bases, with 6 bases spanning the gap. In DNA form, the CDR3 reads TGTGCCAGCAGCTCAGGGGATCAGCCCCAGCATTTT. Protein sequence: CASSSGDQPQHF.

CDR3 in amino acids: CAWSPGTYEQYF. CDR3 coding DNA: TGTGCCTGGAGTCCCGGGACCTACGAGCAGTACTTC. The V call is TRBV30, the J call TRBJ2-5, with a tentative D call TRBD2 (5 bases). The DNA end lines up better with TRBJ2-7; the J call may be wrong. The V gene's germline CDR1 is GTSNPN and CDR2 SVGIG (reference sequence). This CDR3 is built from 12 residues.

As to this clone: A junction boundary mismatches the germline segment, possibly from a read error. The chain couples TRBV7-3 to TRBJ2-1, with D possibly TRBD1 on 6 matching bases. CDR1 SGHTA and CDR2 FQGTGA come from the germline V gene. CDR3 length: 13 residues. The CDR3 region is CASSLDSAREQLF. CDR3 DNA: TGTGCCAGCAGCTTGGACAGCGCTCGAGAGCAGCTCTTC.

This chain connects TRBV15 to TRBJ2-7; 7 bases line up with TRBD2. After removal of 0 bases from V and 5 bases from J, the junction contained 7 bases not matched to a gene. The CDR3 is 15 residues long. Per the germline V gene, CDR1 is LNHNV and CDR2 is YYDKDF (reference sequence). The CDR3 reads CATSREMASGHEQYF. The CDR3 nucleotides read TGTGCCACCAGCAGAGAAATGGCTAGCGGCCACGAGCAGTACTTC. Full variable domain (missing parts from reference TRBV15 and TRBJ2-7): DAMVIQNPRYQVTQFGKPVTLSCSQTLNHNVMYWYQQKSSQAPKLLFHYYDKDFNNEADTPDNFQSRRPNTSFCFLDIRSPGLGDTAMYLCATSREMASGHEQYFGPGTRLTVT.

V and J are TRBV5-5 and TRBJ2-7; D possibly corresponds to TRBD2 (5 bases). This CDR3 region has 14 residues. Between the trimmed V and J ends, which lost 0 bases and 3 bases, there was a span of 10 bases. Per germline, CDR1 SGHKS and CDR2 YYEKEE (reference sequence). The CDR3 here is CASSLGTGNYEQYF. The CDR3 nucleotides are TGTGCCAGCAGCTTGGGGACTGGTAACTACGAGCAGTACTTC.

This rearrangement joins TRBV15 to TRBJ1-1, with a tentative D call TRBD1 (6 bases). Trimming left V 5 bases short and J 5 bases short, with 18 bases between. CDR1 and CDR2 from the germline V gene are LNHNV and YYDKDF (reference sequence). This CDR3 is 15 amino acids long. For the CDR3, the DNA is TGTGCCACCAGCGATAAGGGGGGGCTGGGGACTGAAGCTTTCTTT. Encoded protein: CATSDKGGLGTEAFF.

J is TRBJ2-1 and V is TRBV27; D ambiguous. CDR1 is MNHEY, CDR2 SMNVEV, per germline (reference sequence). Trimming took 3 bases from V and 7 from J, leaving 4 bases between them. This CDR3 contains 11 residues. The chain's CDR3 is CASSLGNEQFF. The CDR3 region has the DNA TGTGCCAGCAGTTTGGGGAATGAGCAGTTCTTC.

The rearrangement links TRBV6-6 to TRBJ2-1, with TRBD2 identical over 10 bases. The CDR3 spans 15 residues. V lost 5 bases to trimming and J lost 5 bases; unmatched junction nucleotides: 6. The V gene's germline CDR1 is MNHNY and CDR2 SVGAGI (reference sequence). CDR3 coding DNA: TGTGCCAGCAGTCCCCTAGCGGGAGTAGACAATGAGCAGTTCTTC. It translates to CASSPLAGVDNEQFF.

This clone was counted only a few times. V gene TRBV6-1 combines with J gene TRBJ1-5; 8 nucleotides agree with TRBD1. Germline values: CDR1 MNHNS, CDR2 SASEGT. Germline trimming cut 3 bases from V and 2 bases from J; bases unmatched to any gene: 3. CDR3 length: 15 amino acids. In nucleotides, the CDR3 is TGTGCCAGCAGTGAGACAGGGGAAGGCAATCAGCCCCAGCATTTT. Its protein product is CASSETGEGNQPQHF.

The CDR3 region has the DNA TGTGCCAGCAGCCGAATTTGGATCCAACAAAACACCGGGGAGCTGTTTTTT. This sequence encodes CASSRIWIQQNTGELFF. The chain combines TRBV5-6 with TRBJ2-2; the D is unclear. This CDR3 comprises 17 residues. The ends were cut back, 4 bases at V and 2 bases at J, with 18 bases in the middle. CDR1 SGHDT and CDR2 YYEEEE come from the germline V gene.

The chain carries TRBV5-5 and TRBJ2-5, with 7 bases fitting TRBD1. The DNA end is more similar to TRBJ2-7, so the J call may be wrong. This CDR3 has 17 amino acids. CDR1 is SGHKS and CDR2 is YYEKEE in the germline V gene (reference sequence). CDR3 loop: CASSKTTVGQRSYEQYF. The CDR3 DNA is TGTGCCAGCAGCAAAACTACGGTGGGACAGAGGTCCTACGAGCAGTACTTC.

This clone was picked up one time. V gene TRBV29-1 combines with J gene TRBJ1-1; D perhaps matches TRBD1 (6 bases). Germline CDR1 is SQVTM and CDR2 is ANQGSEA. Trimming left V 4 bases short and J 6 bases short, with 12 bases between. The CDR3 has 12 residues. DNA of the CDR3: TGCAGCGTTGTTCGAACAGGGTCTGAAGCTTTCTTT. Translated, it gives CSVVRTGSEAFF.

The J gene is TRBJ2-2, the V gene TRBV30; possible D gene TRBD1, 5 bases. The CDR3 has 14 residues. Germline CDR1 GTSNPN, CDR2 SVGIG (reference sequence). V dropped 4 bases and J dropped 2 bases, with 11 bases sitting between them. The CDR3 here is CAWNKGINTGELFF. In nucleotides, the CDR3 is TGTGCCTGGAATAAGGGGATTAACACCGGGGAGCTGTTTTTT.

The V call is TRBV11-2, the J call TRBJ2-7; no definite D call. V was shortened by 3 bases and J by 7 bases, with 13 bases between the two germline ends. CDR3 length: 13 amino acids. The germline V gene encodes CDR1 SGHAT and CDR2 FQNNGV. The CDR3 here is CASSFGPLGEQYF. CDR3 sequence (DNA): TGTGCCAGCAGCTTTGGCCCTCTGGGAGAGCAGTACTTC.

The CDR3 loop reads CASSQDGYEQYF. In DNA, the CDR3 is TGTGCCAGCAGCCAAGATGGTTACGAGCAGTACTTC. The chain couples TRBV14 to TRBJ2-7; no clear D. Deletions cut 0 bases from V and 4 bases from J, with 4 bases between. The CDR3 spans 12 residues. Germline CDR1 SGHDN, CDR2 FVKESK.

This rearrangement joins TRBV21-1 to TRBJ2-4; the table calls TRBD1, which could not be checked here. TRBV21-1 is assigned pseudogene status. CDR3 size: 14 residues. The CDR3 protein is CASRQSFFKNIQYF. DNA for the CDR3: TGTGCCAGCCGACAGAGTTTCTTTAAAAACATTCAGTACTTC.

The CDR3 spells CASSSDSWQGTEAFF. The CDR3 DNA sequence: TGTGCCAGCAGCTCAGACTCGTGGCAGGGCACTGAAGCTTTCTTT. The genes are TRBV11-2 and TRBJ1-1; TRBD1 might be the D (5 bases). CDR1 SGHAT and CDR2 FQNNGV come from the germline V gene. V was cut by 4 bases and J by 4 bases, with 16 bases left in between. CDR3 size: 15 residues.

V gene TRBV6-5 combines with J gene TRBJ2-7, with TRBD2 identical over 11 bases. V dropped 4 bases and J dropped 5; count of bases not matched to a gene: 7. The germline V gene has CDR1 MNHEY and CDR2 SVGAGI. CDR3 size: 15 residues. DNA for the CDR3: TGTGCCAGCAGTTCAGGTAGCGGGAGGGACAACGAGCAGTACTTC. This translates into CASSSGSGRDNEQYF.

The chain is built from TRBV11-2 and TRBJ2-7; possibly TRBD1 or TRBD2 for D (5 bases each). Per the germline V gene, CDR1 is SGHAT and CDR2 is FQNNGV. The CDR3 runs 15 residues. Trimming removed 0 bases from V and 0 bases from J, with 9 bases in between. Here the CDR3 reads CASSLDGTDSYEQYF. The CDR3 nucleotides are TGTGCCAGCAGCTTAGATGGGACGGACTCCTACGAGCAGTACTTC.

The CDR3 spells CASSLGLGGRVNNEQFF. The DNA for the CDR3 is TGTGCCAGCAGTCTAGGACTAGGAGGGCGAGTAAACAATGAGCAGTTCTTC. This rearrangement joins TRBV27 to TRBJ2-1; 7 bases agree with TRBD2. There are 17 residues in the CDR3. Germline values: CDR1 MNHEY, CDR2 SMNVEV (reference sequence). V was clipped by 5 bases and J by 5 bases; unmatched bases: 15.

The CDR3 loop reads CASSPSGQGYEQYF. CDR3 DNA sequence: TGTGCCAGCAGCCCATCGGGACAGGGATACGAGCAGTACTTC. The chain carries TRBV13 and TRBJ2-7; TRBD1 agrees at 9 bases. The CDR3 sequence is 14 residues long. V dropped 5 bases and J dropped 4; count of bases not matched to a gene: 6. CDR1 PRHDT and CDR2 FYEKMQ come from the germline V gene (reference sequence).